The 8 T cell receptor beta chains below were found in one sample sequenced in a study of cytomegalovirus exposure and HLA in healthy donors. The method was immunoSEQ multiplex PCR; TCRdb's version includes in-frame clones alone and lacks a portion of them. The table lists roughly 200,000 clones, 80% to 90% of them singletons. The sample taken for sequencing was PBMCs. These receptors originate from a woman in her 30s in good health and CMV-seronegative.

The chain has TRBV6-1 and TRBJ1-5; weak D call: TRBD1 (6 bases). Trimming stripped 2 bases from V and 4 bases from J, with 9 bases between. The CDR3 is 14 residues long. CDR1 MNHNS and CDR2 SASEGT come from the germline V gene. CDR3 bases: TGTGCCAGCAGTGAACTGCAGGGGAATCAGCCCCAGCATTTT. Its protein product is CASSELQGNQPQHF.

The CDR3 region is CASSISEGGETQYF. The CDR3 DNA follows: TGTGCCAGCAGCATTAGCGAGGGGGGGGAGACCCAGTACTTC. V usage is TRBV11-1 and J usage is TRBJ2-5; a possible D gene is TRBD2 (7 bases). Between the trimmed V and J ends, which lost 5 bases and 5 bases, there was a span of 15 bases. There are 14 residues in the CDR3. From germline, CDR1 is SGHAT and CDR2 FQDESV (reference sequence).

This chain links TRBV7-2 with TRBJ1-5, with a tentative D call TRBD1 (6 bases). Germline V CDR1 and CDR2: SGHTA, FQGNSA. The CDR3 is 13 amino acids. V was shortened by 1 base and J by 6 bases, with 7 bases between the two germline ends. The CDR3 sequence: CASSLGTAQPQHF. In nucleotides, the CDR3 is TGTGCCAGCAGCTTAGGGACAGCTCAGCCCCAGCATTTT.

The sample holds a few counts of this clone. V and J are TRBV6-1 and TRBJ1-5; D is possibly TRBD1 (6 bases). CDR1 and CDR2 (germline): MNHNS, SASEGT. There are 13 residues in the CDR3. V was trimmed by 6 bases and J by 6 bases, leaving 12 bases between them. DNA for the CDR3: TGTGCCAGCAGGGGAGGGGGGGGTCAGCCCCAGCATTTT. Its translation is CASRGGGGQPQHF.

The chain carries TRBV10-1 and TRBJ2-1; D is unresolved. CDR3 length: 13 amino acids. The germline gives CDR1 WNHNN, CDR2 SYGVQD (reference sequence). V was shortened by 4 bases and J by 8 bases, with 12 bases between the two germline ends. The CDR3 bases are TGCGCCAGCAGTGGACCTAGTCGCTATGAGCAGTTCTTC. It yields the protein CASSGPSRYEQFF.

CDR3 sequence: CASSETGGGQPQHF. Written as DNA, the CDR3 is TGTGCCAGCAGCGAGACAGGAGGGGGCCAGCCCCAGCATTTT. V gene TRBV2 combines with J gene TRBJ1-5, with 7 bases that match TRBD1. Germline assignment: CDR1 SNHLY and CDR2 FYNNEI. CDR3 size: 14 residues. The V segment lost 6 bases and the J segment 7 bases; nucleotides outside the gene matches: 9.

The J gene is TRBJ1-5, the V gene TRBV5-1, with 9 bases fitting TRBD1. V shed 3 bases, J shed 1 base, and the junction held 5 bases outside the gene matches. The V gene's germline CDR1 is SGHRS and CDR2 YFSETQ. The CDR3 consists of 16 residues. In DNA, the CDR3 is TGCGCCAGCAGCTGGGGGACAGGGTTGAGCAATCAGCCCCAGCATTTT. Its protein product is CASSWGTGLSNQPQHF.

The V call is TRBV4-1, the J call TRBJ2-1, with D possibly TRBD2 on 7 matching bases. The CDR3 consists of 14 residues. The V gene's germline CDR1 is MGHRA and CDR2 YSYEKL. V lost 5 bases and J lost 5, with 13 bases in between. This CDR3 is CASSREGGDNEQFF. CDR3 sequence (DNA): TGCGCCAGCAGCAGAGAGGGGGGGGACAATGAGCAGTTCTTC.